One TCR beta chain is described in this entry. This specimen comes from a study of control samples from healthy donors and cancer patients. Clones were read by immunoSEQ multiplex PCR, and TCRdb kept only the in-frame ones, dropping some. The sample yields about 150,000 clones, 80% to 95% seen once. The CDR3 spans 15 residues. Trimming took 0 bases from V and 4 from J, leaving 13 bases between them. Germline V gene sequence: CDR1 MNHEY, CDR2 SMNVEV (reference sequence). Sequencing was done on a sample of blood. The chain links TRBV27 to TRBJ2-7, with a weak D call TRBD1 (6 bases). The source of this sequence is a man younger than 35 in good health. CDR3 nucleotides: TGTGCCAGCAGTTTATCGGGACAATGGGGATACGAGCAGTACTTC. Amino acid sequence: CASSLSGQWGYEQYF.